Listed below are T cell receptor beta chains from one sample, sequenced in a study of T cell responses to AZD1222 COVID-19 vaccine. TCRdb's table, derived via immunoSEQ multiplex PCR, lists solely in-frame clones and lacks some. Of fewer than 200,000 clones listed, over 75% are singletons. The specimen comprised peripheral blood, sampled 28 days after the second AZD1222 dose. These receptors were collected from an adult who received the AZD1222 COVID-19 vaccine. Each CDR3 is given with its conserved first and last residue. Fields, in order: CDR3 protein, CDR3 DNA, V gene, J gene, D gene, clone size. D genes are given only for firm matches. Size tells how often a clone was seen (once, few, many) or the class of an expanded clone, and some rows leave it out.

CDR3aa: CASSLPRATGEQFF; CDR3nt: TGCGCCAGCAGCTTGCCTCGGGCCACGGGTGAGCAGTTCTTC; v_gene: TRBV5-1; j_gene: TRBJ2-1; d_gene: NA; abundance: NA
CDR3aa: CASGLVGANVLTF; CDR3nt: TGTGCTAGTGGTTTAGTTGGGGCCAACGTCCTGACTTTC; v_gene: TRBV12-5; j_gene: TRBJ2-6; d_gene: NA; abundance: NA
CDR3aa: CASSAGRANNEQFF; CDR3nt: TGTGCCAGCAGCGCTGGCAGAGCCAACAATGAGCAGTTCTTC; v_gene: TRBV5-5; j_gene: TRBJ2-1; d_gene: NA; abundance: NA
CDR3aa: CASSFRTGFGGYTF; CDR3nt: TGTGCCAGCAGTTTTCGGACAGGTTTTGGAGGCTACACCTTC; v_gene: TRBV6-5; j_gene: TRBJ1-2; d_gene: TRBD1; abundance: NA
CDR3aa: CASFSGVPNTGELFF; CDR3nt: TGTGCCAGCTTTTCGGGTGTACCGAACACCGGGGAGCTGTTTTTT; v_gene: TRBV11-2; j_gene: TRBJ2-2; d_gene: NA; abundance: NA
CDR3aa: CASGPEGGIAPQHF; CDR3nt: TGTGCTAGTGGCCCGGAGGGAGGAATCGCGCCCCAGCATTTT; v_gene: TRBV12-5; j_gene: TRBJ1-5; d_gene: NA; abundance: NA
CDR3aa: CASNGRGKGEAFF; CDR3nt: TGTGCCAGCAACGGTCGGGGCAAGGGGGAAGCTTTCTTT; v_gene: TRBV5-6; j_gene: TRBJ1-1; d_gene: NA; abundance: NA
CDR3aa: CASRQTAFNQPQHF; CDR3nt: TGTGCCAGCAGGCAAACAGCATTCAATCAGCCCCAGCATTTT; v_gene: TRBV6-5; j_gene: TRBJ1-5; d_gene: NA; abundance: NA
CDR3aa: CASSSGQGRYEQYF; CDR3nt: TGTGCCAGCAGCTCGGGACAGGGCCGCTACGAGCAGTACTTC; v_gene: TRBV6-5; j_gene: TRBJ2-7; d_gene: TRBD1; abundance: NA
CDR3aa: CAWSNQRGYGYTF; CDR3nt: TGTGCCTGGAGCAACCAGAGGGGGTATGGCTACACCTTC; v_gene: TRBV30; j_gene: TRBJ1-2; d_gene: NA; abundance: NA
CDR3aa: CASSLAAVTEAFF; CDR3nt: TGCGCCAGCAGCTTGGCAGCAGTCACTGAAGCTTTCTTT; v_gene: TRBV5-1; j_gene: TRBJ1-1; d_gene: NA; abundance: NA
CDR3aa: CSEGLYTEAFF; CDR3nt: TGCAGTGAGGGCCTATACACTGAAGCTTTCTTT; v_gene: TRBV20-1; j_gene: TRBJ1-1; d_gene: NA; abundance: NA
CDR3aa: CASSLYGQSKRNTEAFF; CDR3nt: TGTGCCAGCAGTTTATACGGACAGTCTAAACGGAACACTGAAGCTTTCTTT; v_gene: TRBV27; j_gene: TRBJ1-1; d_gene: NA; abundance: NA
CDR3aa: CASSLGSGMGSPLHF; CDR3nt: TGTGCCAGCAGCTTAGGGTCCGGGATGGGGTCACCCCTCCACTTT; v_gene: TRBV7-9; j_gene: TRBJ1-6; d_gene: NA; abundance: few
CDR3aa: CASSSITGGGFGPQHF; CDR3nt: TGTGCCAGCAGCTCAATCACAGGGGGAGGCTTCGGGCCCCAGCATTTT; v_gene: TRBV5-6; j_gene: TRBJ1-5; d_gene: TRBD1; abundance: NA
CDR3aa: CASSKGAPMSQYF; CDR3nt: TGTGCCAGCAGCAAAGGAGCCCCCATGTCGCAGTATTTT; v_gene: TRBV12-3/TRBV12-4; j_gene: TRBJ2-3; d_gene: NA; abundance: NA
CDR3aa: CASSLPSRSPYSNQPQHF; CDR3nt: TGTGCCAGCAGCTTACCCAGCAGGAGTCCCTATAGCAATCAGCCCCAGCATTTT; v_gene: TRBV7-2; j_gene: TRBJ1-5; d_gene: NA; abundance: NA
CDR3aa: CAWSLTGMASEQYF; CDR3nt: TGTGCCTGGAGTCTGACCGGGATGGCCAGCGAGCAGTACTTC; v_gene: TRBV30; j_gene: TRBJ2-7; d_gene: NA; abundance: NA
CDR3aa: CSVVRGGTGELFF; CDR3nt: TGCAGCGTTGTGCGGGGGGGCACCGGGGAGCTGTTTTTT; v_gene: TRBV29-1; j_gene: TRBJ2-2; d_gene: TRBD2; abundance: NA
CDR3aa: CASSLNSGGSYNEQFF; CDR3nt: TGTGCCAGCAGCTTGAATAGCGGGGGCTCCTACAATGAGCAGTTCTTC; v_gene: TRBV7-9; j_gene: TRBJ2-1; d_gene: TRBD2; abundance: NA
CDR3aa: CASSFGRAETQYF; CDR3nt: TGTGCCAGCAGCTTTGGCAGGGCAGAGACCCAGTACTTC; v_gene: TRBV5-5; j_gene: TRBJ2-5; d_gene: NA; abundance: NA
CDR3aa: CASSRDRHAYEQYF; CDR3nt: TGTGCCAGCAGCAGGGACCGTCATGCCTACGAGCAGTACTTC; v_gene: TRBV21-1; j_gene: TRBJ2-7; d_gene: NA; abundance: few